This T cell receptor (beta chain) was recovered during a study of blood T cell repertoires in COVID-19. Study in general: Sites in the United States, Italy and Spain provided acute and convalescent COVID-19 samples.

Authors' processing steps: Amplification from reference gene primers served as the basis for estimated nucleated cell counts. Method: immunoSEQ multiplex PCR; TCRdb's copy keeps in-frame clones and lacks some. That table furnishes V, J and clone size, whereas the DNA furnished D and trimming. The data contain about 200,000 clones, roughly nine tenths of them singletons. Trimming pared 3 bases from V and 3 bases from J, leaving 14 bases between. The CDR3 covers 15 residues. From germline, CDR1 is MGHRA and CDR2 YSYEKL. Source material: peripheral blood. This chain joins TRBV4-1 and TRBJ2-5; D possibly corresponds to TRBD2 (6 bases). The TCR was taken from a man aged 55-75 years with active or convalescent COVID-19. The CDR3 DNA is TGCGCCAGCAGCCATTCCCGGGGCGGGGAAGAGACCCAGTACTTC. This translates into CASSHSRGGEETQYF.